The 26 T cell receptor beta chains presented below share a single source sample, sequenced in a study of technical replicates of blood from several donors. The repertoire was sequenced with immunoSEQ multiplex PCR; TCRdb's copy has only in-frame clones and lacks some. The sample contains approximately 95,000 clones, roughly 95% of which appear only once. Sequenced input: T cells isolated from PBMCs. The receptors come from a human donor in good health.

The V call is TRBV7-3, the J call TRBJ1-1, with unresolved D. Per germline, CDR1 SGHTA and CDR2 FQGTGA. V was trimmed by 5 bases and J by 1 base, leaving 8 bases between them. The CDR3 sequence is 13 residues long. The DNA of the CDR3 is TGTGCCAGCAGCAAAGTGGCGAACACTGAAGCTTTCTTT. Its translation: CASSKVANTEAFF.

The chain has TRBV2 and TRBJ2-3; D unresolved. Germline V CDR1 and CDR2: SNHLY, FYNNEI. CDR3 length: 14 residues. Trimming pared 6 bases from V and 3 bases from J, leaving 13 bases between. CDR3 amino acids: CASREFQATDTQYF. The CDR3 nucleotides read TGTGCCAGCAGGGAATTTCAAGCTACAGATACGCAGTATTTT.

This chain uses TRBV7-8 with TRBJ1-4; D unclear. V was pared by 1 base and J by 8 bases, with 11 bases between. This CDR3 spans 14 amino acids. Germline CDR1 and CDR2: SGHVS and FQNEAQ. DNA for the CDR3: TGTGCCAGCAGCTTAGACTTAAGGAGGGAAAAACTGTTTTTT. Translated: CASSLDLRREKLFF.

The genes are TRBV7-3 and TRBJ1-5, with D possibly being TRBD1 (6 bases). The CDR3 spans 15 residues. With 2 bases removed from V and 3 bases from J, the gap between germline ends came to 11 bases. The germline CDR1 and CDR2 sequences are SGHTA and FQGTGA. The CDR3 reads CASSLDRCINQPQHF. DNA for the CDR3: TGTGCCAGCAGCTTAGACAGGTGTATCAATCAGCCCCAGCATTTT.

The chain joins TRBV4-1 to TRBJ1-1; D is unresolved. The ends were cut back, 1 base at V and 3 bases at J, with 6 bases in the middle. This CDR3 contains 13 residues. Germline V gene data show CDR1 as MGHRA and CDR2 as YSYEKL. The CDR3: CASSQVADTEAFF. CDR3 DNA: TGCGCCAGCAGCCAAGTAGCAGACACTGAAGCTTTCTTT.

V gene TRBV27 combines with J gene TRBJ2-7; a possible D gene is TRBD2 (6 bases). Germline values: CDR1 MNHEY, CDR2 SMNVEV (reference sequence). The CDR3 is made up of 14 amino acids. Trimming removed 5 bases at V and 0 bases at J, with 11 bases between. The CDR3 nucleotides are TGTGCCAGCAGTGGACCAGCGGGCTCCTACGAGCAGTACTTC. Translation: CASSGPAGSYEQYF.

The rearrangement uses TRBV9 and TRBJ2-7; TRBD1 agrees at 8 bases. Germline V gene data show CDR1 as SGDLS and CDR2 as YYNGEE. V was clipped by 3 bases and J by 1 base; unmatched bases: 6. There are 15 residues in the CDR3. CDR3 protein: CASSGRDRGSYEQYF. Written as DNA, the CDR3 is TGTGCCAGCAGCGGCCGAGACAGGGGTTCCTACGAGCAGTACTTC.

The V gene is TRBV19, the J gene TRBJ2-1, with D unclear. Germline CDR1 reads LNHDA; CDR2 reads SQIVND (reference sequence). The length of the CDR3 is 14 residues. The V and J ends lost 3 bases and 0 bases respectively, with 6 bases between them. CDR3 bases: TGTGCCAGTAGTATGAGGTTCTCCTACAATGAGCAGTTCTTC. It is translated as CASSMRFSYNEQFF.

This rearrangement joins TRBV10-2 to TRBJ1-2; no firm D call. The CDR3 spans 12 residues. The V end lost 0 bases, the J end lost 4 bases, and 3 bases lay between the germline ends. Germline V gene sequence: CDR1 WSHSY, CDR2 SAAADI. CDR3 region: CASSESSYGYTF. Here the CDR3 DNA reads TGCGCCAGCAGTGAGTCCTCCTATGGCTACACCTTC.

The chain joins TRBV9 to TRBJ2-7; a possible D gene is TRBD1 (6 bases). The germline CDR1 and CDR2 sequences are SGDLS and YYNGEE. V lost 7 bases to trimming and J lost 0 bases, with 11 bases between them. The CDR3 loop spans 13 amino acids. The CDR3 DNA reads TGTGCCAGCCTGACAGGAAGCTCCTACGAGCAGTACTTC. Protein: CASLTGSSYEQYF.

This rearrangement joins TRBV7-3 to TRBJ2-2, with TRBD1 matching over 7 bases. The CDR3 is made up of 14 amino acids. The trim removed 5 bases at V and 4 bases at J, leaving 4 bases unmatched. Germline V gives CDR1 SGHTA, CDR2 FQGTGA. The CDR3 here is CASSPTGVTGELFF. In DNA form, the CDR3 reads TGTGCCAGCAGCCCCACAGGGGTCACCGGGGAGCTGTTTTTT.

The CDR3 DNA sequence: TGTGCCAGCAGTTACAGGGTTCGGGGGGCCTATGGCTACACCTTC. This sequence encodes CASSYRVRGAYGYTF. The rearrangement uses TRBV6-5 and TRBJ1-2, with a tentative D call TRBD1 (6 bases). This CDR3 spans 15 amino acids. Germline V gene data show CDR1 as MNHEY and CDR2 as SVGAGI. The V and J ends lost 2 bases and 4 bases respectively, with 14 bases between them.

CDR3 DNA sequence: TGTGCCAGCAGCTTGAAGATCCAGTCCGCTGAGCAGTTCTTC. Its protein is CASSLKIQSAEQFF. This chain connects TRBV5-4 to TRBJ2-1; D uncertain. CDR1 is SGHNT, CDR2 YYREEE, per germline (reference sequence). With 1 base removed from V and 9 bases from J, the gap between germline ends came to 14 bases. CDR3 size: 14 residues.

The rearrangement joins TRBV5-6 to TRBJ1-2, with a tentative D call TRBD1 (5 bases). Germline V gene lookup returns CDR1 SGHDT and CDR2 YYEEEE. Trimming took 6 bases from V and 5 from J, leaving 11 bases between them. This CDR3 spans 12 amino acids. The CDR3 DNA reads as TGTGCCAGCACTGCGGGGGAATATGGCTACACCTTC. This gives the protein CASTAGEYGYTF.

The chain joins TRBV20-1 to TRBJ2-1, with 7 bases matching TRBD2. Trimming removed 6 bases from V and 12 bases from J; junction bases left unmatched: 5. Germline loops: CDR1 DFQATT, CDR2 SNEGSKA (reference sequence). The CDR3 extends over 10 amino acids. This CDR3 reads CSAGDYSQFF. The CDR3 DNA sequence: TGCAGTGCCGGGGACTACTCGCAGTTCTTC.

Only one count was recorded for this clone. This chain links TRBV19 with TRBJ1-2; a weak D match, TRBD1 (5 bases). The germline V gene has CDR1 LNHDA and CDR2 SQIVND (reference sequence). The V and J ends lost 1 base and 2 bases respectively, with 8 bases between them. The CDR3 sequence is 14 residues long. The DNA for the CDR3 is TGTGCCAGTAGTATAGCGGGGGGAAACTATGGCTACACCTTC. Encoded protein: CASSIAGGNYGYTF.

V and J are TRBV30 and TRBJ2-7; the D is unclear. Germline V lookup: CDR1 GTSNPN, CDR2 SVGIG (reference sequence). The V gene lost 3 bases and the J gene lost 3 bases, with 12 bases spanning the gap. CDR3 length: 13 amino acids. CDR3 nucleotides: TGTGCCTGGAGCCCGACTCTTCGCTACGAGCAGTACTTC. Its translation: CAWSPTLRYEQYF.

The chain uses TRBV7-9 and TRBJ2-7, with D perhaps matching TRBD2 (5 bases). V lost 3 bases and J lost 0, with 6 bases in between. The CDR3 length is 13 residues. CDR1 is SEHNR, CDR2 FQNEAQ, per germline (reference sequence). This chain's CDR3 is CASSFRDSYEQYF. The CDR3 DNA is TGTGCCAGCAGCTTCCGGGACTCCTACGAGCAGTACTTC.

The V call is TRBV5-1, the J call TRBJ1-2; 9 bases align to TRBD1. The CDR3 runs to 15 residues. The germline CDR1 and CDR2 sequences are SGHRS and YFSETQ. The trim removed 0 bases at V and 7 bases at J, leaving 7 bases unmatched. The CDR3 is CASSLDYGTGSGYTF. The CDR3 DNA reads TGCGCCAGCAGCTTGGATTACGGGACAGGGAGTGGCTACACCTTC.

The chain combines TRBV5-1 with TRBJ2-6, with a weak D call TRBD1 (5 bases). Trimming removed 2 bases at V and 1 base at J, with 10 bases between. CDR1 SGHRS and CDR2 YFSETQ come from the germline V gene. CDR3 length equals 16 residues. CDR3 sequence: CASSFGRESGANVLTF. The CDR3 coding sequence is TGCGCCAGCAGCTTCGGCAGGGAATCTGGGGCCAACGTCCTGACTTTC.

The chain employs TRBV19 and TRBJ1-2; 9 nucleotides match TRBD1. The CDR3 extends over 16 amino acids. CDR1 and CDR2 from the germline V gene are LNHDA and SQIVND (reference sequence). Losses at the gene ends were 1 base for V and 8 bases for J; bases not matched to a gene: 11. In DNA, the CDR3 is TGTGCCAGTAGTATAGGAGCTCCGGGACAGGGTAGGGGCTACACCTTC. As protein: CASSIGAPGQGRGYTF.

This clone has only one observation. The DNA of the CDR3 is TGTGCCAGCAGTGAAAGGGACAGGGGGACGATGAACACTGAAGCTTTCTTT. It encodes CASSERDRGTMNTEAFF. The chain joins TRBV6-1 to TRBJ1-1; TRBD1 agrees at 11 bases. V was clipped by 2 bases and J by 0 bases; unmatched bases: 5. Germline CDR1 is MNHNS and CDR2 is SASEGT. The CDR3 totals 17 residues.

This chain's CDR3 is CASSNLLAGSYEQYF. DNA for the CDR3: TGTGCCAGCAGTAACCTACTAGCGGGATCCTACGAGCAGTACTTC. The genes are TRBV6-5 and TRBJ2-7; 10 positions match TRBD2. The J segment lost 1 base and the V segment lost 5 bases, leaving 5 bases of the junction unmatched. CDR1 MNHEY and CDR2 SVGAGI come from the germline V gene. CDR3 size: 15 residues.

This clone was counted once. The rearrangement links TRBV6-5 to TRBJ1-1; D might be TRBD1 (5 bases). Between the trimmed V and J ends, which lost 3 bases and 0 bases, there was a span of 11 bases. CDR1 is MNHEY, CDR2 SVGAGI, per germline. The CDR3 has 15 residues. For the CDR3, the DNA is TGTGCCAGCAGTTATACGGGGACTTTGAACACTGAAGCTTTCTTT. It specifies CASSYTGTLNTEAFF.

The chain recombines TRBV27 with TRBJ2-6, with D perhaps TRBD1 (6 bases). This CDR3 has 18 amino acids. With 0 bases removed from V and 2 bases from J, the gap between germline ends came to 14 bases. Germline CDR1 MNHEY, CDR2 SMNVEV (reference sequence). CDR3 amino acids: CASSLSGRAGAGANVLTF. The CDR3 nucleotides are TGTGCCAGCAGTTTATCCGGCCGGGCAGGGGCTGGGGCCAACGTCCTGACTTTC.

The V and J genes are TRBV30 and TRBJ2-7; a possible D gene is TRBD2 (6 bases). The CDR3 extends over 12 amino acids. Germline-derived CDR1 and CDR2 are GTSNPN and SVGIG (reference sequence). Trimming cost V 3 bases and J 5 bases, with 11 bases left between them. The chain's CDR3 is CAWRKDYHEQYF. In DNA, the CDR3 is TGTGCCTGGAGGAAGGACTACCACGAGCAGTACTTC.